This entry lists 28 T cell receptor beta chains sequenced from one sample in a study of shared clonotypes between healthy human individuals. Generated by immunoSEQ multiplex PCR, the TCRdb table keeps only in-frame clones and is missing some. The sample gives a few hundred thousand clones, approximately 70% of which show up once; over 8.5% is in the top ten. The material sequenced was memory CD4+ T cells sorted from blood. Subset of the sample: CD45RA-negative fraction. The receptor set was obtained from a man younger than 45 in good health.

This CDR3 is CASSNVMEMHGNSGNTIYF. The CDR3 nucleotides are TGTGCCAGCAGCAACGTCATGGAGATGCACGGTAACTCTGGAAACACCATATATTTT. This chain uses TRBV21-1 with TRBJ1-3. TRBV21-1 is given as a pseudogene. This CDR3 contains 19 residues.

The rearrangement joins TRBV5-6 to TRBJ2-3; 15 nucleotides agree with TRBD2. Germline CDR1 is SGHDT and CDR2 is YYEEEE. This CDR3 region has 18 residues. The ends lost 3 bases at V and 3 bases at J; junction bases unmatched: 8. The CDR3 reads CASSSLRTSGRVTDTQYF. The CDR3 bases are TGTGCCAGCAGCTCGCTTCGGACTAGCGGGAGGGTGACAGATACGCAGTATTTT.

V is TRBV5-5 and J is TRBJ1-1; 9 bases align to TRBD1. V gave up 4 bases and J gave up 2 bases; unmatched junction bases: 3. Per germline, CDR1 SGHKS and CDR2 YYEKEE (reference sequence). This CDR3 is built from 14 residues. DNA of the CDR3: TGTGCCAGCAGCGTGACAGGGGGAAACACTGAAGCTTTCTTT. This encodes CASSVTGGNTEAFF.

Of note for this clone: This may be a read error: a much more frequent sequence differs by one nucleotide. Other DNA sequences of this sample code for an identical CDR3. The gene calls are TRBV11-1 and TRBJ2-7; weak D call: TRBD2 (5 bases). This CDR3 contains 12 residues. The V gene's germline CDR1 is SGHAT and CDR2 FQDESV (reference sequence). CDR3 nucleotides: TGTGCCAGCAGCTTTGCGGGTCGCGAGCAGTACTTT. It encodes CASSFAGREQYF.

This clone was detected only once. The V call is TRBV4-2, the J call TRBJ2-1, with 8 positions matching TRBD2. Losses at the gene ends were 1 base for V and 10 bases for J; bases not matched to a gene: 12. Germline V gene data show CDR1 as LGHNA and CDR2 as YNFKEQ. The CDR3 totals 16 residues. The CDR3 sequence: CASSQAGTPREEEQFF. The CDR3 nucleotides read TGTGCCAGCAGCCAAGCGGGAACTCCGCGGGAGGAGGAGCAGTTCTTC.

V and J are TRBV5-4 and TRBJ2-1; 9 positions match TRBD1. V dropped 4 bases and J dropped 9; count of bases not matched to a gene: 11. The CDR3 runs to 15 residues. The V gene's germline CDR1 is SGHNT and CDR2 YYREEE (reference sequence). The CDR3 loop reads CASSPRDRESGEQFF. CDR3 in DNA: TGTGCCAGCAGCCCCCGGGACAGGGAATCAGGTGAGCAGTTCTTC.

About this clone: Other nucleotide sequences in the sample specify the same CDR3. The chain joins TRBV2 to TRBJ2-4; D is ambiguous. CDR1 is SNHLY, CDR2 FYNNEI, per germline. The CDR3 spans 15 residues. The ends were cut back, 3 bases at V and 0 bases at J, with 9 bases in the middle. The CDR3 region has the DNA TGTGCCAGCAGTGAGAACGAATTAGCCAAAAACATTCAGTACTTC. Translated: CASSENELAKNIQYF.

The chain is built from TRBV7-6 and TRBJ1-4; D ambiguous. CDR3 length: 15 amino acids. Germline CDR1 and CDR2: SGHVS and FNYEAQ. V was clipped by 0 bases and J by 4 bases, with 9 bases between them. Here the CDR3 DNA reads TGTGCCAGCAGCTTAGCCGGACCCTATAATGAAAAACTGTTTTTT. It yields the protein CASSLAGPYNEKLFF. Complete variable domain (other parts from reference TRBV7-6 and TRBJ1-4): GAGVSQSPRYKVTKRGQDVALRCDPISGHVSLYWYRQALGQGPEFLTYFNYEAQQDKSGLPNDRFSAERPEGSISTLTIQRTEQRDSAMYRCASSLAGPYNEKLFFGSGTQLSVL.

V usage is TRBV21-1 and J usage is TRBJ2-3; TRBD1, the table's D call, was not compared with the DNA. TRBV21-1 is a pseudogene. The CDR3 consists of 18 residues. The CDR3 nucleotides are TGTGCCAGCAGCACCCTACTACAGGGCCTCCGAGCCGTAGATACGCAGTATTTT. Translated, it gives CASSTLLQGLRAVDTQYF.

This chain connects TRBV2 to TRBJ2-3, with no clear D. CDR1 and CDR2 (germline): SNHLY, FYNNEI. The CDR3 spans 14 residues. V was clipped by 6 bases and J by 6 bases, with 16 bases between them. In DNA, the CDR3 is TGTGCCAGCAGGACTCCGACGAGTACCGATACGCAGTATTTT. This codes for CASRTPTSTDTQYF.

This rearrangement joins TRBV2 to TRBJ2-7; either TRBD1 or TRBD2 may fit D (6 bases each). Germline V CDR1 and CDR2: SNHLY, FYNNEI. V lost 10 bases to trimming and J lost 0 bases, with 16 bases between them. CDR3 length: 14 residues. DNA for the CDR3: TGTGCCACCATAAAGGGGGGAAGCTCCTACGAGCAGTACTTC. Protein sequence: CATIKGGSSYEQYF.

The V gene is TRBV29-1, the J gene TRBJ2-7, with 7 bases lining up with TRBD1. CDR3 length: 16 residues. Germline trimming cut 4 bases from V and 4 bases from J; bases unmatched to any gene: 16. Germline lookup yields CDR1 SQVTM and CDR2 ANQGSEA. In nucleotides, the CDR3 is TGCAGCGTTGTGGCCGACCACAGGGGAAAGAGATACGAGCAGTACTTC. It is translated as CSVVADHRGKRYEQYF.

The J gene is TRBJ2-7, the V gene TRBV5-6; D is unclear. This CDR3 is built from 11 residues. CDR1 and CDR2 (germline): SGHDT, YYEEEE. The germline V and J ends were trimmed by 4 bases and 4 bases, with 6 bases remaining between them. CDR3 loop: CASSIWYEQYF. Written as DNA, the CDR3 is TGTGCCAGCAGCATATGGTACGAGCAGTACTTC.

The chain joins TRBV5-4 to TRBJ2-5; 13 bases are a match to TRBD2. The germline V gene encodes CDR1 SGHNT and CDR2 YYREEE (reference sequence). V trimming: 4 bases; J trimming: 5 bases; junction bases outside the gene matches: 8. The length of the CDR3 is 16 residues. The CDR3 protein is CASSARLAGGVETQYF. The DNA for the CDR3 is TGTGCCAGCAGCGCCCGACTAGCGGGAGGAGTGGAGACCCAGTACTTC.

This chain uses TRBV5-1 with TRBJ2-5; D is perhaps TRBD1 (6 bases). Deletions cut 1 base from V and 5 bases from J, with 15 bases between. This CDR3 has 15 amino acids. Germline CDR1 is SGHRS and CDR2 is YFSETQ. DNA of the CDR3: TGCGCCAGCAGCTTGATTCCAGGGGCGGATGAGACCCAGTACTTC. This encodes CASSLIPGADETQYF.

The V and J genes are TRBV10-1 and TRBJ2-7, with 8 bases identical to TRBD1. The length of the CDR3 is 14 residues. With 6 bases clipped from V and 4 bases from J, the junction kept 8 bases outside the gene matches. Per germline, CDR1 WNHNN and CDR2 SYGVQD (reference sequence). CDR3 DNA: TGCGCCAGCAGCCCAGGGGGCAGACCATACGAGCAGTACTTC. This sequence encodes CASSPGGRPYEQYF.

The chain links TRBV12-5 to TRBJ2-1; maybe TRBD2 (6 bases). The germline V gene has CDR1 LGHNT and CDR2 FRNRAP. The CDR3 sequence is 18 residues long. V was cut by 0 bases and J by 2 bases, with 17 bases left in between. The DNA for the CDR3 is TGTGCTAGTGGTTTGGTAGGGGAGCGGGCTGTCGCCTACAATGAGCAGTTCTTC. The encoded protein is CASGLVGERAVAYNEQFF.

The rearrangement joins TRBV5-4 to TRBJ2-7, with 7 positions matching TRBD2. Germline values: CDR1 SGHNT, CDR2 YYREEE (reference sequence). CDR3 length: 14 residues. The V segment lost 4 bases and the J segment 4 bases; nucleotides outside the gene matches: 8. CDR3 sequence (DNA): TGTGCCAGCAGCCCCGGGCTAGCGGTTTACGAGCAGTACTTC. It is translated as CASSPGLAVYEQYF.

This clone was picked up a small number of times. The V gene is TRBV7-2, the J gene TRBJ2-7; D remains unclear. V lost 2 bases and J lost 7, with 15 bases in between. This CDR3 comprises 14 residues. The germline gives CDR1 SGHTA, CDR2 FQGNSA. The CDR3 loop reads CASSLSGSRNEQYF. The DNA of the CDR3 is TGTGCCAGCAGCTTAAGTGGGTCCCGTAATGAGCAGTACTTC.

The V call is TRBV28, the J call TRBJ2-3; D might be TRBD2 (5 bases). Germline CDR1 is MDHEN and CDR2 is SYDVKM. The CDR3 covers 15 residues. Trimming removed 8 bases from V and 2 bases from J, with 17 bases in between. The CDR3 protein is CASGSTAAHTDTQYF. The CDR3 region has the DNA TGTGCCAGCGGGAGCACAGCGGCCCACACAGATACGCAGTATTTT. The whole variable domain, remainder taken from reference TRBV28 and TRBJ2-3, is DVKVTQSSRYLVKRTGEKVFLECVQDMDHENMFWYRQDPGLGLRLIYFSYDVKMKEKGDIPEGYSVSREKKERFSLILESASTNQTSMYLCASGSTAAHTDTQYFGPGTRLTVL.

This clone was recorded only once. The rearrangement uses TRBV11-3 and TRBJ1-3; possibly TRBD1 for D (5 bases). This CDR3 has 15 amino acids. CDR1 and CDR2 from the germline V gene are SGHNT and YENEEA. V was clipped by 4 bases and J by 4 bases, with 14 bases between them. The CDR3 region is CASSSGRTTGNTIYF. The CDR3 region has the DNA TGTGCCAGCAGCTCGGGCCGGACAACAGGAAACACCATATATTTT.

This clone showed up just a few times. The chain's CDR3 is CASSSDRASGNTIYF. CDR3 nucleotide sequence: TGTGCCAGCAGTTCGGACAGGGCCTCTGGAAACACCATATATTTT. The V gene is TRBV5-4, the J gene TRBJ1-3, with 8 positions matching TRBD1. CDR3 length: 15 amino acids. Germline V gives CDR1 SGHNT, CDR2 YYREEE (reference sequence). With V trimmed by 5 bases and J by 0 bases, 4 bases remained unmatched.

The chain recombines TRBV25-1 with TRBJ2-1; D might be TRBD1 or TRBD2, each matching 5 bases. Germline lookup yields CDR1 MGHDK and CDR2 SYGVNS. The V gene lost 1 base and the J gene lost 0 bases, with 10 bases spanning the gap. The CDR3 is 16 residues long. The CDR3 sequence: CASSESGPRSYNEQFF. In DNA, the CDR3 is TGTGCCAGCAGTGAATCGGGACCCCGCTCCTACAATGAGCAGTTCTTC.

The CDR3 DNA sequence: TGTGCCTGGAGTTATTTGCAAGAGACCCAGTACTTC. This sequence encodes CAWSYLQETQYF. This chain links TRBV30 with TRBJ2-5; D unclear. Deletions cut 2 bases from V and 2 bases from J, with 6 bases between. From germline, CDR1 is GTSNPN and CDR2 SVGIG (reference sequence). The CDR3 runs to 12 residues.

CDR3 DNA: TGTGCCAGCTCCCGGGCCTCGAATAACTATGGCTACACCTTC. As protein: CASSRASNNYGYTF. The chain recombines TRBV18 with TRBJ1-2; D call uncertain. The germline V gene has CDR1 KGHSH and CDR2 LQKENI. The CDR3 is made up of 14 amino acids. Trimming left V 6 bases short and J 1 base short, with 12 bases between.

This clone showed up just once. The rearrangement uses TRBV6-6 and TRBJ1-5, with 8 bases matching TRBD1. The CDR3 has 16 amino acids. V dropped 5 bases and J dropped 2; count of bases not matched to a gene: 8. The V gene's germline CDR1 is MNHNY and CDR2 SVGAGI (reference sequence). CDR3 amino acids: CASSGQGIEGNQPQHF. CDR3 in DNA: TGTGCCAGCAGTGGACAGGGAATTGAAGGCAATCAGCCCCAGCATTTT.

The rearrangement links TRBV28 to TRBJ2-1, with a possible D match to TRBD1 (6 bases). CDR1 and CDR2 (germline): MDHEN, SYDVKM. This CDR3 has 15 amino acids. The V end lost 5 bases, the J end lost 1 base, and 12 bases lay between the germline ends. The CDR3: CASSPRGGSYNEQFF. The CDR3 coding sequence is TGTGCCAGCAGTCCCAGGGGCGGATCCTACAATGAGCAGTTCTTC.

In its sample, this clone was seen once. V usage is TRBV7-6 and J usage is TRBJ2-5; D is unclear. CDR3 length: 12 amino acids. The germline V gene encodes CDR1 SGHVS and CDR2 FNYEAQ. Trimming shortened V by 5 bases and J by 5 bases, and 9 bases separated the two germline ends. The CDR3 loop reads CASSPGWETQYF. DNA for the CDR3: TGTGCCAGCAGCCCTGGGTGGGAGACCCAGTACTTC.